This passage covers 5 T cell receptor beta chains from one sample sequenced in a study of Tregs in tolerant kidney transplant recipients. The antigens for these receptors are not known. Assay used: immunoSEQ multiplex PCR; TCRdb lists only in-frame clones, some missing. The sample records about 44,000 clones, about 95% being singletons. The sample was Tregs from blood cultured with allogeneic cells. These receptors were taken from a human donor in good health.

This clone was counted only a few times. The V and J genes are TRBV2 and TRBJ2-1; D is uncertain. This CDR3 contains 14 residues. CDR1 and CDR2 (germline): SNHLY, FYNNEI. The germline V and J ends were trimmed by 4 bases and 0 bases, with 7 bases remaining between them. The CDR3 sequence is CASSGPSSYNEQFF. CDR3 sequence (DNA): TGTGCCAGCAGTGGACCGAGCTCCTACAATGAGCAGTTCTTC.

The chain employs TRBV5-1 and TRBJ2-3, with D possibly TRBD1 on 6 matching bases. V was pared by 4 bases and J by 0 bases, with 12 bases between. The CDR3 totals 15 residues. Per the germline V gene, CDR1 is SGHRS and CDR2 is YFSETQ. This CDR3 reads CASSLGHSSTDTQYF. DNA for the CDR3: TGCGCCAGCAGCCTGGGACATAGCAGCACAGATACGCAGTATTTT.

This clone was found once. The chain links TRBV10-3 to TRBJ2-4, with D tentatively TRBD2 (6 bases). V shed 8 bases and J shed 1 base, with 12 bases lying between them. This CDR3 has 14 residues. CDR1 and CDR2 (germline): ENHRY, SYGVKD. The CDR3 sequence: CAIGASAAKNIQYF. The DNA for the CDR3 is TGTGCCATCGGGGCTAGCGCGGCCAAAAACATTCAGTACTTC.

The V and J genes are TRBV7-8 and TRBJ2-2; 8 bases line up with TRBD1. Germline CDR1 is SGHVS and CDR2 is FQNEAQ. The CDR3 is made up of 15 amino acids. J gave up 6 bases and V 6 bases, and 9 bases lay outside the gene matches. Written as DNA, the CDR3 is TGTGCCAGCAGAAGACAGACAGGGGTCCCCGGGGAGCTGTTTTTT. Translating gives CASRRQTGVPGELFF.

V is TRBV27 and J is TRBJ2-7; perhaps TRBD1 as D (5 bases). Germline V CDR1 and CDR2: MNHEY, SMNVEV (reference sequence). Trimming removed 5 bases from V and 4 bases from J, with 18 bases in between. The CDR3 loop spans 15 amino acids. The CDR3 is CASSPRPGIEYEQYF. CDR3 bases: TGTGCCAGCAGTCCCCGCCCAGGGATCGAATACGAGCAGTACTTC.